These T cell receptor beta chains were read from a single sample in a study of naive and memory T cell subsets. TCRdb itself ran the UMI-ligation and nested PCR reads through MiXCR, one entry per CDR3 protein. Among about 37,000 distinct CDR3 sequences listed, more than 9.5% were seen once. The source material was skin, sampled from a tuberculin skin test site. The receptors here all came from an adult in good health. Both conserved end residues are part of each CDR3. Fields, in order: D gene, J gene, clone size, V gene, CDR3 length, CDR3 DNA, CDR3 protein. The D gene is left open where the match is weak. Clone size is given for some rows only: seen once, a few or many times, or a class if the clone is expanded.

. | TRBJ2-1 | . | TRBV5-4 | 15 | TGTGCCAGCAGTTTCGCCGGGACCATATACAATGAGCAGTTCTTC | CASSFAGTIYNEQFF
. | TRBJ1-1 | once | TRBV9 | 13 | TGTGCCAGCAGCATCGTCGGGGGCACTGAAGCTTTCTTT | CASSIVGGTEAFF
. | TRBJ2-7 | . | TRBV5-1 | 12 | TGCGCCAGCAGCTTGGAGTCGGGCCTGTGGTACTTC | CASSLESGLWYF
TRBD2 | TRBJ2-1 | . | TRBV4-1 | 16 | TGCGCCAGCAGCCAAGATGACGGCGGGGGGGTATATGAGCAGTTCTTC | CASSQDDGGGVYEQFF
. | TRBJ2-3 | . | TRBV6-5 | 17 | TGTGCCAGCAGTAGGAACGGAGGGGGGTGGGGCACAGATACGCAGTATTTT | CASSRNGGGWGTDTQYF
TRBD1 | TRBJ1-6 | few | TRBV10-3 | 15 | TGTGCCATCAGGTTCACAGGGGGCGAGAATTCACCCCTCCACTTT | CAIRFTGGENSPLHF
. | TRBJ2-2 | . | TRBV6-4 | 14 | TGTGCCAGCAGTGTGGGGGGCGAAGCCGGGGAGCTGTTTTTT | CASSVGGEAGELFF
TRBD2 | TRBJ2-2 | many | TRBV30 | 17 | TGTGCCTGGAGTGTAGGGCTAGCGGGTATAAACACCGGGGAGCTGTTTTTT | CAWSVGLAGINTGELFF
. | TRBJ1-2 | few | TRBV2 | 11 | TGTGCCAGCAGGGACAGATATGGCTACACCTTC | CASRDRYGYTF
TRBD1 | TRBJ2-3 | many | TRBV5-4 | 15 | TGTGCCAGCAGCTTGAGGGACAGGGCTCCAGATACGCAGTATTTT | CASSLRDRAPDTQYF
TRBD2 | TRBJ2-7 | many | TRBV28 | 14 | TGTGCCAGCGGGCCTCTAGCGGGGGTCTCCGAGCAGTACTTC | CASGPLAGVSEQYF
. | TRBJ2-5 | many | TRBV5-1 | 14 | TGCGCCAGCAGCTTGGCCGAAGCTCAAGAGACCCAGTACTTC | CASSLAEAQETQYF
TRBD1 | TRBJ2-3 | . | TRBV3-1 | 19 | TGTGCCAGCAGCCCGGCTCAGGGGGGACAGGGATGGGGTACAGATACGCAGTATTTT | CASSPAQGGQGWGTDTQYF
TRBD1 | TRBJ1-4 | . | TRBV2 | 14 | TGTGCCAGCAGTGTGACACAGGGGAATGAAAAACTGTTTTTT | CASSVTQGNEKLFF
TRBD1 | TRBJ2-7 | . | TRBV7-3 | 14 | TGTGCCAGCAGCCAGACAGGGTATTTCGACGAGCAGTACTTC | CASSQTGYFDEQYF
. | TRBJ1-6 | many | TRBV7-4 | 15 | TGTGCCAGCAGCCCCCTGGACCCGGGTAATTCACCCCTCCACTTT | CASSPLDPGNSPLHF
. | TRBJ2-1 | many | TRBV3-1 | 14 | TGTGCCAGCAGCCCCCGACTAGTTCCACATGAGCAGTTCTTC | CASSPRLVPHEQFF
. | TRBJ2-3 | . | TRBV19 | 12 | TGTGCCAGTAGTGTTAGCACAGATACGCAGTATTTT | CASSVSTDTQYF
. | TRBJ2-7 | many | TRBV29-1 | 13 | TGCAGCGCCTGGCCCAGGGGTTCCTACGAGCAGTACTTC | CSAWPRGSYEQYF
TRBD2 | TRBJ2-3 | many | TRBV6-1 | 15 | TGTGCCAGCAGTGTCCCTGGCGGGAGGGCAGATACGCAGTATTTT | CASSVPGGRADTQYF
. | TRBJ2-1 | . | TRBV11-2 | 13 | TGTGCCAGCAGCCTAGAACTCTCCAATGAGCAGTTCTTC | CASSLELSNEQFF
. | TRBJ1-1 | many | TRBV29-1 | 13 | TGCAGCGTGGCAGGGTTGTTCTTCGCTGAAGCTTTCTTT | CSVAGLFFAEAFF
. | TRBJ2-1 | few | TRBV18 | 15 | TGTGCCAGCTCACCCGTGGGCTCCGATCGGAATGAGCAGTTCTTC | CASSPVGSDRNEQFF
. | TRBJ2-3 | . | TRBV5-1 | 14 | TGCGCCAGCAGCATAACTGTAGGGAAGGATACGCAGTATTTT | CASSITVGKDTQYF